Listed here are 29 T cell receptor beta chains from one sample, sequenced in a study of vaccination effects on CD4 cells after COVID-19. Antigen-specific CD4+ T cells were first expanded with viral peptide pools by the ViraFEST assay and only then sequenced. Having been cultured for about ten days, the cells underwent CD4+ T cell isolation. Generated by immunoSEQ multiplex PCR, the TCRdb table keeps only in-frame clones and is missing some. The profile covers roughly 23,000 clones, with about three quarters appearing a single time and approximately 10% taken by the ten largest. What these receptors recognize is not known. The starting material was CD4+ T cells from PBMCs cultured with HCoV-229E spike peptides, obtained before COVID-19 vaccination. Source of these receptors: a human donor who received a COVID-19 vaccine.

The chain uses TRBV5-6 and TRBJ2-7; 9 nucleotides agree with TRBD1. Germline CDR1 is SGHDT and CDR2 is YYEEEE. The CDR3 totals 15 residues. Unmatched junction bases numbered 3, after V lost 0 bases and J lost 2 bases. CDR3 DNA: TGTGCCAGCAGCTTGGTACAGGGGGCGGCCTACGAGCAGTACTTC. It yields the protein CASSLVQGAAYEQYF. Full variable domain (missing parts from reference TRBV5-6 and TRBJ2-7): DAGVTQSPTHLIKTRGQQVTLRCSPKSGHDTVSWYQQALGQGPQFIFQYYEEEERQRGNFPDRFSGHQFPNYSSELNVNALLLGDSALYLCASSLVQGAAYEQYFGPGTRLTVT.

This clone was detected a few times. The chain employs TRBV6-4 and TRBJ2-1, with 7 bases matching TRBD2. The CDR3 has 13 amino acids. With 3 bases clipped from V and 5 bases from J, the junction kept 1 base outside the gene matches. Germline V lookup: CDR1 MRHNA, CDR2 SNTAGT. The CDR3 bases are TGTGCCAGCAGTGAGCGGGAGCACAATGAGCAGTTCTTC. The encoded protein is CASSEREHNEQFF.

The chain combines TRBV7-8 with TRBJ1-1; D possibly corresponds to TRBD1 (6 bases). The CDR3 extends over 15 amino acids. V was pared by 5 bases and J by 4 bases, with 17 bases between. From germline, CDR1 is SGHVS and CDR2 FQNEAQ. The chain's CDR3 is CASSPLARGGTEAFF. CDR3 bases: TGTGCCAGCAGCCCACTCGCCAGGGGAGGCACTGAAGCTTTCTTT.

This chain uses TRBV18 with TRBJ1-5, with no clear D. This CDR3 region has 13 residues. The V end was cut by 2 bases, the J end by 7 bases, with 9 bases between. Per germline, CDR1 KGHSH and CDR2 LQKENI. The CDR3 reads CASSPVKGQPQHF. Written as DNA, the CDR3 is TGTGCCAGCTCACCAGTAAAAGGCCAGCCCCAGCATTTT.

The CDR3 spells CASRRGGGGRMETQYF. The CDR3 bases are TGTGCCAGCAGGCGGGGGGGAGGGGGCCGGATGGAGACCCAGTACTTC. The chain carries TRBV2 and TRBJ2-5; 9 bases are shared with TRBD2. Germline V CDR1 and CDR2: SNHLY, FYNNEI. With 6 bases clipped from V and 5 bases from J, the junction kept 13 bases outside the gene matches. The CDR3 totals 16 residues.

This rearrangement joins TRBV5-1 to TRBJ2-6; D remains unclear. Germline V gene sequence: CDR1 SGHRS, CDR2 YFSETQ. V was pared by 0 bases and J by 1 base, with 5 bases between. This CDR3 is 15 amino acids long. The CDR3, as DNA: TGCGCCAGCAGCTTGGCGGGTTCTGGGGCCAACGTCCTGACTTTC. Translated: CASSLAGSGANVLTF.

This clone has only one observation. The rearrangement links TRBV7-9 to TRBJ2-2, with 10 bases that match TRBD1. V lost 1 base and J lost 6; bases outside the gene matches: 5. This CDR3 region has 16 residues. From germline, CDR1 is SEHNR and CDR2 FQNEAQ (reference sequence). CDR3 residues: CASSLGWDRGAGELFF. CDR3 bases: TGTGCCAGCAGCTTAGGCTGGGACAGGGGAGCCGGGGAGCTGTTTTTT.

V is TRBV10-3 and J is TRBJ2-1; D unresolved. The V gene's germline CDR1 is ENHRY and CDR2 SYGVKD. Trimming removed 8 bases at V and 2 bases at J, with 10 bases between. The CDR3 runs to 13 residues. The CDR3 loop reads CAIQALAYNEQFF. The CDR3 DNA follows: TGTGCCATCCAGGCCCTGGCCTACAATGAGCAGTTCTTC.

The CDR3 DNA sequence: TGTGCCAGCAGCTTAGTTCGGGCGTCCGGGTCCTACGAGCAGTACTTC. It yields the protein CASSLVRASGSYEQYF. The chain employs TRBV7-2 and TRBJ2-7; D not resolved. Germline CDR1 is SGHTA and CDR2 is FQGNSA. The CDR3 is 16 amino acids. The V and J ends lost 1 base and 1 base respectively, with 14 bases between them.

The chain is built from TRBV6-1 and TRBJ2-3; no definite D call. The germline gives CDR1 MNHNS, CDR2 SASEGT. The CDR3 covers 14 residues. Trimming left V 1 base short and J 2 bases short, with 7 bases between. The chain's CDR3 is CASSEGGYTDTQYF. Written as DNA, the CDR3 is TGTGCCAGCAGTGAAGGCGGCTACACAGATACGCAGTATTTT.

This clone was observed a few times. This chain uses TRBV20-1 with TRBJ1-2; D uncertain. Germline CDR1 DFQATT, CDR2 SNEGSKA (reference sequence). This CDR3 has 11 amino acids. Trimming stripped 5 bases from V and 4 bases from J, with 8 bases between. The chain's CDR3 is CSAADIYGYTF. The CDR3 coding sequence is TGCAGTGCTGCTGACATCTATGGCTACACCTTC.

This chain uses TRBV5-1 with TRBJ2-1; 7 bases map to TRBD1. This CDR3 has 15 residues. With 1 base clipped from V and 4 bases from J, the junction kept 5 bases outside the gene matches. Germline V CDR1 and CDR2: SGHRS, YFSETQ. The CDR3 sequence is CASSLPGQTYNEQFF. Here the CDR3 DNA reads TGCGCCAGCAGCTTGCCGGGACAGACATACAATGAGCAGTTCTTC.

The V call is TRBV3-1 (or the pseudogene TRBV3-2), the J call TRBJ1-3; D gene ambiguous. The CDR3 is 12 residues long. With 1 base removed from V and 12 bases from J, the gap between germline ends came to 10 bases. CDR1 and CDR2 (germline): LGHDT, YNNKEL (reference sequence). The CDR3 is CASSQAKGSIYF. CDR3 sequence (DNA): TGTGCCAGCAGCCAAGCGAAGGGCAGCATATATTTT.

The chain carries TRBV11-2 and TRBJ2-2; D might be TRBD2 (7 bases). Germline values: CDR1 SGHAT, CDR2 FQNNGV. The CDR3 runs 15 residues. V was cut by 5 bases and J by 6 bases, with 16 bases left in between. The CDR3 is CASSRMRGGAGELFF. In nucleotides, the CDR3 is TGTGCCAGCAGCAGGATGAGGGGGGGAGCCGGGGAGCTGTTTTTT.

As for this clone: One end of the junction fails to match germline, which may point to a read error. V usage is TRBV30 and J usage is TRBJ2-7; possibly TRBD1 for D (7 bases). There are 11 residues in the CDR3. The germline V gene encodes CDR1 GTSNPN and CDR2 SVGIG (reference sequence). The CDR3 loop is CAWSARGQLHF. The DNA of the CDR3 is TGTGCCTGGAGTGCGCGGGGACAGTTGCACTTC.

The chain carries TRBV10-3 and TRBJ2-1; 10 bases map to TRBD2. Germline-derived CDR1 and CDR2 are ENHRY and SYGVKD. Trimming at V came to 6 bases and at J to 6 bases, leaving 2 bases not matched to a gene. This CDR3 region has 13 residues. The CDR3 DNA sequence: TGTGCCATCAGGGGACTAGCGCCCAATGAGCAGTTCTTC. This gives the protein CAIRGLAPNEQFF.

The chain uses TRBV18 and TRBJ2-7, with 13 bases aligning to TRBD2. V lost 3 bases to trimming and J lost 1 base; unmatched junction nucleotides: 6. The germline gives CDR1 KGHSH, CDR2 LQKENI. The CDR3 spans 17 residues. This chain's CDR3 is CASSPMGLAGSSYEQYF. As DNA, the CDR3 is TGTGCCAGCTCACCGATGGGACTAGCGGGATCATCCTACGAGCAGTACTTC.

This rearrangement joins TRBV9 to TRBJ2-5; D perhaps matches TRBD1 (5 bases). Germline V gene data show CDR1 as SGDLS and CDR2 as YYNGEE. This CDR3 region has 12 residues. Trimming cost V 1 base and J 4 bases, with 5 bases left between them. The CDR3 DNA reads TGTGCCAGCAGCGTACAGGGAGAGACCCAGTACTTC. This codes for CASSVQGETQYF.

CDR3 nucleotides: TGTGCCAGCAGAAAAGGGACAGTGAACACCGGGGAGCTGTTTTTT. It translates to CASRKGTVNTGELFF. The genes are TRBV3-1 (or the pseudogene TRBV3-2) and TRBJ2-2; 7 positions agree with TRBD1. The CDR3 has 15 residues. V shed 6 bases, J shed 1 base, and the junction held 5 bases outside the gene matches. Germline loops: CDR1 LGHDT, CDR2 YNNKEL (reference sequence).

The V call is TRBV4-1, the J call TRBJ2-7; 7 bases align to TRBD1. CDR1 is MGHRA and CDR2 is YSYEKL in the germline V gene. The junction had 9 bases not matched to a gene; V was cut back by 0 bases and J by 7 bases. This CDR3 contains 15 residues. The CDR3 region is CASSQESQGVGEQYF. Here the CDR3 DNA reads TGCGCCAGCAGCCAAGAGTCCCAGGGGGTGGGTGAGCAGTACTTC.

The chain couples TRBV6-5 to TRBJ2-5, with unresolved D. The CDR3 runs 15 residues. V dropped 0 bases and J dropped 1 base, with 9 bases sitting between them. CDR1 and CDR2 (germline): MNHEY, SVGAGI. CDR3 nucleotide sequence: TGTGCCAGCAGTTACTCGTTTGCGCCCCAAGAGACCCAGTACTTC. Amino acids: CASSYSFAPQETQYF.

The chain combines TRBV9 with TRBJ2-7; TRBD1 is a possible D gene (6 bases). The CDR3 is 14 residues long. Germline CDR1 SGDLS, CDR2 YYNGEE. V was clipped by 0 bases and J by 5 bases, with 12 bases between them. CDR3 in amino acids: CASSVATGSHEQYF. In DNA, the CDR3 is TGTGCCAGCAGCGTAGCTACAGGGAGCCACGAGCAGTACTTC.

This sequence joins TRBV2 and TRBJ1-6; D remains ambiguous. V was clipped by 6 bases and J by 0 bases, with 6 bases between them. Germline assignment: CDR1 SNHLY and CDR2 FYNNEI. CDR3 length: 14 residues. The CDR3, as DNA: TGTGCCAGCAGATTTAGCTCCTATAATTCACCCCTCCACTTT. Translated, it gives CASRFSSYNSPLHF.

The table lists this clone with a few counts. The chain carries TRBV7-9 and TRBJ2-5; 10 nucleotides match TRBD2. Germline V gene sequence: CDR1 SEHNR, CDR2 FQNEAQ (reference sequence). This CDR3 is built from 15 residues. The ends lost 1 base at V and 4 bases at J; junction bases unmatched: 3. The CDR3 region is CASSLVLAGLETQYF. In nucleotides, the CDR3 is TGTGCCAGCAGCTTAGTACTAGCGGGACTAGAGACCCAGTACTTC.

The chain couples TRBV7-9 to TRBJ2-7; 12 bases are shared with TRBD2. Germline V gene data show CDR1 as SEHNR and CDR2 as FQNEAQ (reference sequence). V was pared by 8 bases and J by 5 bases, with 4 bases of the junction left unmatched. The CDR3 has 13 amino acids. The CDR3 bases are TGTGCCAGCCAAGGACTAGCGGGAAACGAGCAGTACTTC. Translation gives CASQGLAGNEQYF.

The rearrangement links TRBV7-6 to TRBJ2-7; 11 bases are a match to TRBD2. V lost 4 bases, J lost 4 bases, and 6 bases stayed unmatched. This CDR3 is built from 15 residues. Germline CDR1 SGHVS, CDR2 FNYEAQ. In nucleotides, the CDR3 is TGTGCCAGCAGCTCCAAGAGACTAGCGGGGTACGAGCAGTACTTC. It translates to CASSSKRLAGYEQYF. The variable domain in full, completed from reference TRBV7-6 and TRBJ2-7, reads GAGVSQSPRYKVTKRGQDVALRCDPISGHVSLYWYRQALGQGPEFLTYFNYEAQQDKSGLPNDRFSAERPEGSISTLTIQRTEQRDSAMYRCASSSKRLAGYEQYFGPGTRLTVT.

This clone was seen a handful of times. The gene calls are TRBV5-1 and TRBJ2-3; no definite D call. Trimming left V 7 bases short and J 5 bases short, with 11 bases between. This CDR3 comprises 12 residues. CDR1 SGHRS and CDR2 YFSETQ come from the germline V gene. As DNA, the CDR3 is TGCGCCAGCGGGCAGGATCAAGATACGCAGTATTTT. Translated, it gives CASGQDQDTQYF.

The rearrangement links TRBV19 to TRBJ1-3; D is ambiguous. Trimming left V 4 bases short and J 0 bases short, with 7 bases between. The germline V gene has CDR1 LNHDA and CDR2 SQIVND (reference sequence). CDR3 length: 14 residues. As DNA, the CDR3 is TGTGCCAGTAGTAACAGCCCCTCTGGAAACACCATATATTTT. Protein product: CASSNSPSGNTIYF.

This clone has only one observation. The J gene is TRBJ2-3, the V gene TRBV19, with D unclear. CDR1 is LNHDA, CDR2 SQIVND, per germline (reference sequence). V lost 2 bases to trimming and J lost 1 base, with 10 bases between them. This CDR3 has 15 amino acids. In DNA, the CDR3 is TGTGCCAGTAGTATATGGCAGACGGGCACAGATACGCAGTATTTT. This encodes CASSIWQTGTDTQYF. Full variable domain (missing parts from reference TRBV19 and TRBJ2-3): DGGITQSPKYLFRKEGQNVTLSCEQNLNHDAMYWYRQDPGQGLRLIYYSQIVNDFQKGDIAEGYSVSREKKESFPLTVTSAQKNPTAFYLCASSIWQTGTDTQYFGPGTRLTVL.